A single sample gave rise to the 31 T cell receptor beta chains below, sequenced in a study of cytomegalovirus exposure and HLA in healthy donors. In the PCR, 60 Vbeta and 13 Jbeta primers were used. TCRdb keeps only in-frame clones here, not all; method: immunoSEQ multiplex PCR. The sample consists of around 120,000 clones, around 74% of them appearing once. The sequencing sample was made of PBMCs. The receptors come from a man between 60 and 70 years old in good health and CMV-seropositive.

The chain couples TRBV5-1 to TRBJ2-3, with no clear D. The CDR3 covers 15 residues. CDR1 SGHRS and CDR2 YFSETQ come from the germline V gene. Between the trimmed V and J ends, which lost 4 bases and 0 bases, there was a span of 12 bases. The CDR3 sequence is CASSQNEASTDTQYF. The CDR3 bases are TGCGCCAGCAGCCAAAACGAGGCGAGCACAGATACGCAGTATTTT.

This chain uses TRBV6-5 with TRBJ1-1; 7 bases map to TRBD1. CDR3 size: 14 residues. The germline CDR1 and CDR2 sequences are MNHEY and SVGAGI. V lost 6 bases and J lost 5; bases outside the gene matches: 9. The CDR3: CASRSGGRTTEAFF. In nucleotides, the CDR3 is TGTGCCAGCAGATCAGGGGGACGAACTACTGAAGCTTTCTTT.

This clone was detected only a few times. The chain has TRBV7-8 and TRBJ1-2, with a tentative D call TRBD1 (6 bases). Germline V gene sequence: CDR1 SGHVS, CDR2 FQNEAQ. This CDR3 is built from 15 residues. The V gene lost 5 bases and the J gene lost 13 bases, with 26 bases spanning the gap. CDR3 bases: TGTGCCAGCAGCCCCCGATTTTCATCGACCCAACAGGGCACCTTC. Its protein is CASSPRFSSTQQGTF. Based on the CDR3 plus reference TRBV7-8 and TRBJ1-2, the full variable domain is GAGVSQSPRYKVAKRGQDVALRCDPISGHVSLFWYQQALGQGPEFLTYFQNEAQLDKSGLPSDRFFAERPEGSVSTLKIQRTQQEDSAVYLCASSPRFSSTQQGTFGSGTRLTVV.

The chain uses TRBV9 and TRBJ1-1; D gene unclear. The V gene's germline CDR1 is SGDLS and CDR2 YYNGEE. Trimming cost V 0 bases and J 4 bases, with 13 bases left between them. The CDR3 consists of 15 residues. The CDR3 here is CASSVDPHRSTEAFF. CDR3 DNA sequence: TGTGCCAGCAGCGTAGACCCCCATCGGAGCACTGAAGCTTTCTTT.

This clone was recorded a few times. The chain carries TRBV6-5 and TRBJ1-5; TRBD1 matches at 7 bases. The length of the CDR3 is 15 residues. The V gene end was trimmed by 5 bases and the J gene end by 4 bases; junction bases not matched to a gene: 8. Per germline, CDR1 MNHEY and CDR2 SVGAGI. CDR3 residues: CASSPPGTANQPQHF. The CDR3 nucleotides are TGTGCCAGCAGTCCGCCAGGGACAGCGAATCAGCCCCAGCATTTT.

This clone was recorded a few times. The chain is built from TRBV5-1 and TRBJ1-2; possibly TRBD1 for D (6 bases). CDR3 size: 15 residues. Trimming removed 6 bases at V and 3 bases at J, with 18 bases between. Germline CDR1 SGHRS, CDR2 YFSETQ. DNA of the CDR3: TGCGCCAGCACCTCGGGAGGGGGGGGCGACTATGGCTACACCTTC. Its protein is CASTSGGGGDYGYTF.

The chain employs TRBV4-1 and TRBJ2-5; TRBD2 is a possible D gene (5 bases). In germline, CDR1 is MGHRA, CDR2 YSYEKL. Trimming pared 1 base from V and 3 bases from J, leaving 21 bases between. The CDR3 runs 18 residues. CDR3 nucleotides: TGCGCCAGCAGCCAAGGTACTACGGGATCCCGGCCCGAAGAGACCCAGTACTTC. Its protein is CASSQGTTGSRPEETQYF.

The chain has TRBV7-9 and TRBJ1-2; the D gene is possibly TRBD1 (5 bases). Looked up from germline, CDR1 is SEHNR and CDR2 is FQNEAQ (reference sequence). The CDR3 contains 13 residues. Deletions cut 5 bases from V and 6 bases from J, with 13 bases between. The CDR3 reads CASSRRQGDGYTF. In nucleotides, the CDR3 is TGTGCCAGCAGCCGACGCCAGGGTGATGGCTACACCTTC.

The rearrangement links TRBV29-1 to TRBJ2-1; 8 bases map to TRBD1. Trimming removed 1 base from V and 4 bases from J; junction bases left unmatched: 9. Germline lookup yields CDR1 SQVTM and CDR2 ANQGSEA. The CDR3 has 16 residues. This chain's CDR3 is CSVEAHRDRPYNEQFF. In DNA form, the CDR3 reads TGCAGCGTTGAAGCACACAGGGACAGGCCATACAATGAGCAGTTCTTC.

The DNA for the CDR3 is TGTGCCAGCAGTGAAGGGGTGGGGACTGAAGCTTTCTTT. This gives the protein CASSEGVGTEAFF. The rearrangement links TRBV6-4 to TRBJ1-1; D is perhaps TRBD1 (5 bases). The CDR3 consists of 13 residues. Trimming stripped 3 bases from V and 5 bases from J, with 10 bases between. CDR1 MRHNA and CDR2 SNTAGT come from the germline V gene.

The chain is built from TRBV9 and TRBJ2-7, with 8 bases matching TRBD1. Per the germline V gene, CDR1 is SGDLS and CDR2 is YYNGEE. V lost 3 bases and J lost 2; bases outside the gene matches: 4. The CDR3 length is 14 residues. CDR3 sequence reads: CASSDRDRTYEQYF. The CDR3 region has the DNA TGTGCCAGCAGCGACCGGGACAGGACCTACGAGCAGTACTTC.

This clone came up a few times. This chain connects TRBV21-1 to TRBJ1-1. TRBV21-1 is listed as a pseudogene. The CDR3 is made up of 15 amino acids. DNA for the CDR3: TGTGCCAGCAGCAATAGGAGCTTCTGGGACACTGAAGCTTTCTTT. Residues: CASSNRSFWDTEAFF.

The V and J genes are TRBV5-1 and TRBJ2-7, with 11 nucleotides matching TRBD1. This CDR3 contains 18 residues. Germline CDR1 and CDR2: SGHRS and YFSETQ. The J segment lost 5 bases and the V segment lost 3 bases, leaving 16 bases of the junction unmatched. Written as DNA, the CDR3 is TGCGCCAGCAGCTCCGGACAGGGGGCCCAGAAGGAATTAAACGAGCAGTACTTC. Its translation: CASSSGQGAQKELNEQYF.

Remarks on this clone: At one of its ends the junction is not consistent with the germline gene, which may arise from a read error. Here the CDR3 reads CASLQDGQIYGYIF. The CDR3 DNA reads as TGTGCCAGCCTTCAGGACGGACAAATCTATGGCTACATCTTC. The rearrangement joins TRBV2 to TRBJ1-2; a weak D match, TRBD1 (5 bases). This CDR3 region has 14 residues. Germline V gene lookup returns CDR1 SNHLY and CDR2 FYNNEI.

Here the CDR3 DNA reads TGTGCCAGCAGTGAGGCAGGGGGAGTAGGCTATGGCTACACCTTC. Amino acid sequence: CASSEAGGVGYGYTF. This chain joins TRBV6-1 and TRBJ1-2; 7 bases agree with TRBD1. Unmatched junction bases numbered 8, after V lost 3 bases and J lost 4 bases. This CDR3 has 15 amino acids. CDR1 and CDR2 (germline): MNHNS, SASEGT.

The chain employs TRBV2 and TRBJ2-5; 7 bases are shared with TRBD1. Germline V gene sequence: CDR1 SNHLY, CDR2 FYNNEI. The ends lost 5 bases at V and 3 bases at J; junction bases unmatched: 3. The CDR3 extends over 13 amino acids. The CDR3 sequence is CASSSDREETQYF. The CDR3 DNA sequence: TGTGCCAGCAGTTCCGACAGGGAAGAGACCCAGTACTTC.

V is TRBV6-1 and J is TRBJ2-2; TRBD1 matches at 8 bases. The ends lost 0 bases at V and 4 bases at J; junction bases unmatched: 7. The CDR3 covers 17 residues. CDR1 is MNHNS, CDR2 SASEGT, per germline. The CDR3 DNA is TGTGCCAGCAGTGAAGCGCGAGGACAGGGATTCACCGGGGAGCTGTTTTTT. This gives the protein CASSEARGQGFTGELFF.

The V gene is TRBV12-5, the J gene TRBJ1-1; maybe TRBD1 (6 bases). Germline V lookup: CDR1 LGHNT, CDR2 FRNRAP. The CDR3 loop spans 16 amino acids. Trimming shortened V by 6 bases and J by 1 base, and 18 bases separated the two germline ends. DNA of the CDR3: TGTGCTAGTGGGGCATGGGGGCCAGCCGCGAACACTGAAGCTTTCTTT. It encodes CASGAWGPAANTEAFF.

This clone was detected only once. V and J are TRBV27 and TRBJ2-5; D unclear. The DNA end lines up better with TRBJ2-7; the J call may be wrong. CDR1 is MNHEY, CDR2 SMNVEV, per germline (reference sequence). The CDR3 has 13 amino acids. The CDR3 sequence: CASSSRSGYEQYF. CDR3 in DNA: TGTGCCAGCAGTTCTAGGAGTGGGTACGAGCAGTACTTC.

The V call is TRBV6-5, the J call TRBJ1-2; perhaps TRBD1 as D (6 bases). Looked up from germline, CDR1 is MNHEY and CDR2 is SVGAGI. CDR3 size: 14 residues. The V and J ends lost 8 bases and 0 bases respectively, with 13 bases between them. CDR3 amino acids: CASGRGGSNYGYTF. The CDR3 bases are TGTGCCAGCGGCAGGGGAGGGTCTAACTATGGCTACACCTTC.

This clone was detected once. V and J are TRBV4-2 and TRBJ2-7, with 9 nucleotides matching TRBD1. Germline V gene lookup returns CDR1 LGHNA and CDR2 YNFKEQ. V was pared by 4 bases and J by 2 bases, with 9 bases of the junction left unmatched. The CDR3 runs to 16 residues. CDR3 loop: CASSLQSGTGTYEQYF. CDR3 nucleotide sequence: TGTGCCAGCAGCCTACAATCCGGGACAGGGACCTACGAGCAGTACTTC.

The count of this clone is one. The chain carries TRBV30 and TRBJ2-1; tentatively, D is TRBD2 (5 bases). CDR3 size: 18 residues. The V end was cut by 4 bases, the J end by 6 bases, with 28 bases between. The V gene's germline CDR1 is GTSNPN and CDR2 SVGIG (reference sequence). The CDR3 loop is CAWKLEVTRPLLGNEQFF. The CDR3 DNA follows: TGTGCCTGGAAACTAGAGGTGACCCGGCCCCTTCTTGGCAATGAGCAGTTCTTC.

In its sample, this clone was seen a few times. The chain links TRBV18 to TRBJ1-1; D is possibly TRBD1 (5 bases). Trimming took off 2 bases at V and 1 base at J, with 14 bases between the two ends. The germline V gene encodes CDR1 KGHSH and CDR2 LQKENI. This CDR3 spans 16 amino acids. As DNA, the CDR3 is TGTGCCAGCTCACCATCGACAGCTATTACGAACACTGAAGCTTTCTTT. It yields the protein CASSPSTAITNTEAFF.

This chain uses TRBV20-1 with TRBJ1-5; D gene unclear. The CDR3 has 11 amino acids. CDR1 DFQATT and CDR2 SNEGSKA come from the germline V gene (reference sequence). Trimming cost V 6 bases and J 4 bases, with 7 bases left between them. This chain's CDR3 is CSAAGNQPQHF. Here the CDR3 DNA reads TGCAGTGCCGCCGGGAATCAGCCCCAGCATTTT.

CDR3: CSVEVRQGADGYTF. Here the CDR3 DNA reads TGCAGCGTTGAAGTTAGGCAGGGGGCCGATGGCTACACCTTC. The V call is TRBV29-1, the J call TRBJ1-2; TRBD1 matches 8 bases. The CDR3 sequence is 14 residues long. After removal of 1 base from V and 6 bases from J, the junction contained 7 bases not matched to a gene. Germline lookup yields CDR1 SQVTM and CDR2 ANQGSEA.

In nucleotides, the CDR3 is TGTGCCAGCAGTGAGACGGGCAGGGGGCCTAGCACAGATACGCAGTATTTT. Translated: CASSETGRGPSTDTQYF. J is TRBJ2-3 and V is TRBV28, with 8 bases fitting TRBD1. The germline V gene has CDR1 MDHEN and CDR2 SYDVKM. The CDR3 is made up of 17 amino acids. J gave up 0 bases and V 5 bases, and 10 bases lay outside the gene matches.

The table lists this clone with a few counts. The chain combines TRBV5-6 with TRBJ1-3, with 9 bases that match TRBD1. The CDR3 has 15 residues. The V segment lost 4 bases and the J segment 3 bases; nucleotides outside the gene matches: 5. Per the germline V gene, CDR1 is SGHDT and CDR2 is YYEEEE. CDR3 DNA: TGTGCCAGCAGCCCGGGACAGGGCCATGGAAACACCATATATTTT. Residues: CASSPGQGHGNTIYF.

CDR3: CAWDAGTGAQHF. The CDR3 DNA follows: TGTGCCTGGGATGCCGGGACAGGGGCCCAGCATTTT. V gene TRBV30 combines with J gene TRBJ1-5, with TRBD1 matching over 10 bases. CDR3 length: 12 amino acids. Trimming cost V 5 bases and J 11 bases; bases outside gene matches: 6. The germline V gene has CDR1 GTSNPN and CDR2 SVGIG (reference sequence).

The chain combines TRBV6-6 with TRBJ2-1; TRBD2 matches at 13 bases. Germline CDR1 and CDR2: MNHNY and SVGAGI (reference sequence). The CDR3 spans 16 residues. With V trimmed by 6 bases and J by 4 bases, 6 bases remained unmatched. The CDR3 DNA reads TGTGCCAGCAGCCGGACTAGCGGGAGTCCATACAATGAGCAGTTCTTC. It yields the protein CASSRTSGSPYNEQFF.

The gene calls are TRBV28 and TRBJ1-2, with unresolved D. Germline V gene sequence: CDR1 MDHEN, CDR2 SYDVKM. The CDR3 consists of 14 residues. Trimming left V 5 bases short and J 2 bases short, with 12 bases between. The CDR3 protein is CASSAPSGNYGYTF. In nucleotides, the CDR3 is TGTGCCAGCAGTGCCCCATCGGGGAACTATGGCTACACCTTC.

CDR3 sequence: CAWSVEGRGEKLFF. The CDR3 DNA sequence: TGTGCCTGGAGTGTTGAGGGCCGCGGGGAAAAACTGTTTTTT. V is TRBV30 and J is TRBJ1-4, with D unclear. CDR1 GTSNPN and CDR2 SVGIG come from the germline V gene (reference sequence). V was clipped by 0 bases and J by 8 bases, with 13 bases between them. CDR3 length: 14 residues.